The present T cell receptor (beta chain) was sequenced within a study of long-term antiretroviral therapy in people with HIV. Runs used v3.0 of the immunoSEQ assay and were done at survey level. TCRdb keeps only in-frame clones here, not all; method: immunoSEQ multiplex PCR. The sample records some 40,000 clones, roughly 80% being singletons. With regard to this clone: No antigen is known for it.

Study observations and caveats: Control repertoires displayed wider CDR3 length ranges than the HIV repertoires. Increased diversity was seen after ART, yet it remained lower than in transplant donor controls.

V was trimmed by 5 bases and J by 2 bases, leaving 19 bases between them. Germline-derived CDR1 and CDR2 are SEHNR and FQNEAQ (reference sequence). The CDR3 contains 16 residues. This sequence joins TRBV7-9 and TRBJ2-7; weak D call: TRBD1 (6 bases). The TCR was taken from a man between 18 and 35 years old with HIV. This material consisted of unsorted PBMCs, taken 1 year after starting antiretroviral therapy. CDR3 nucleotides: TGTGCCAGCAGCCTACCACAGGGCGGACCTACCTACGAGCAGTACTTC. Translating it yields CASSLPQGGPTYEQYF.